This record covers a single T cell receptor (beta chain). Amplification of TCR alpha and beta CDR3 regions from RNA used iRepertoire nested multiplex PCR. MiXCR was run by TCRdb on the multiplex PCR reads, yielding one entry per CDR3 protein. This sample has some 130,000 distinct CDR3 sequences, with 20% to 25% found just once. This sample is drawn from a study of glioma-infiltrating T cells. The CDR3 is 16 residues long. V was shortened by 4 bases and J by 2 bases, with 16 bases between the two germline ends. Germline-derived CDR1 and CDR2 are MNHNY and SVGAGI (reference sequence). The sequenced material came from glioma tissue, nonneoplastic brain tissue, or PBMCs (not recorded which). The sequence was obtained from a human donor with low-grade glioma or glioblastoma, undergoing nonglioma brain surgery, or in good health (not recorded which). V usage is TRBV6-6 and J usage is TRBJ2-3; D ambiguous. The CDR3 region has the DNA TGTGCCAGCAGTTCAACCGATCTATCCATCACAGATACGCAGTATTTT. It is translated as CASSSTDLSITDTQYF.